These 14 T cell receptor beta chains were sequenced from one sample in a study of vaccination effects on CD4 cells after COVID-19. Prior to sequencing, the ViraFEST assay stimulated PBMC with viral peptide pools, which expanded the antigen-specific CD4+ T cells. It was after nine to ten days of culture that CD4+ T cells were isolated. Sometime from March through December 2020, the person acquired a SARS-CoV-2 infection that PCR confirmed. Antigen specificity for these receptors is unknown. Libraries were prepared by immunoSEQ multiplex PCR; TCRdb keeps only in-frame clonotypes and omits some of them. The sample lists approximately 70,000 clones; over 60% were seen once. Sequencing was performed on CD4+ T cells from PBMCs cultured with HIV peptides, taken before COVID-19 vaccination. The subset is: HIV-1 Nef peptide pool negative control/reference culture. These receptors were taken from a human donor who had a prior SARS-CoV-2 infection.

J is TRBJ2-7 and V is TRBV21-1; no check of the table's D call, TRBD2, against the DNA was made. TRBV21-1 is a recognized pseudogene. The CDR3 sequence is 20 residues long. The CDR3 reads CASSDPGPKASGDSSYEQYF. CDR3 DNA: TGTGCCAGCAGCGATCCGGGACCTAAGGCTAGCGGGGATAGCTCCTACGAGCAGTACTTC.

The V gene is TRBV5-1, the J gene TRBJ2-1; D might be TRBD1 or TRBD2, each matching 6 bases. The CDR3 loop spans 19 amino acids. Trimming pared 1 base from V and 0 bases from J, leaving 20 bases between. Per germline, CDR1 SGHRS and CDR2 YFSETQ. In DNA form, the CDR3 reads TGCGCCAGCAGCTTGAGGGGGACTCCAATAGCGGACTCCTACAATGAGCAGTTCTTC. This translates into CASSLRGTPIADSYNEQFF.

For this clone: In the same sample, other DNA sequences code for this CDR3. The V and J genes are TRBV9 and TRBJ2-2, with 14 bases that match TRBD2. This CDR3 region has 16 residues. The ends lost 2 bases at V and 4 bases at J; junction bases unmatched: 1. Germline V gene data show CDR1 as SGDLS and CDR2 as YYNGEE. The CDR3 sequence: CASSVGLAGGTGELFF. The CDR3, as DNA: TGTGCCAGCAGCGTTGGACTAGCGGGAGGCACCGGGGAGCTGTTTTTT.

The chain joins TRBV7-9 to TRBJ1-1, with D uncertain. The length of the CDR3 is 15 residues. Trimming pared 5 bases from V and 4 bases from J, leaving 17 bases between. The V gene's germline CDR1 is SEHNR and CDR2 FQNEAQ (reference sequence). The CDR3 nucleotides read TGTGCCAGCAGCCTAAGAGGTGATTGGGGCACTGAAGCTTTCTTT. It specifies CASSLRGDWGTEAFF. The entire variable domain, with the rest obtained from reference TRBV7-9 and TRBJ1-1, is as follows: DTGVSQNPRHKITKRGQNVTFRCDPISEHNRLYWYRQTLGQGPEFLTYFQNEAQLEKSRLLSDRFSAERPKGSFSTLEIQRTEQGDSAMYLCASSLRGDWGTEAFFGQGTRLTVV.

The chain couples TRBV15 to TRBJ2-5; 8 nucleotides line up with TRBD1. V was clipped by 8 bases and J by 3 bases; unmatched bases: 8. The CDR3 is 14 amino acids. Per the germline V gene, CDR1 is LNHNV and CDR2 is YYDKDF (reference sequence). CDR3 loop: CATAVGQEKETQYF. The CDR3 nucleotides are TGTGCCACCGCTGTGGGACAGGAAAAAGAGACCCAGTACTTC.

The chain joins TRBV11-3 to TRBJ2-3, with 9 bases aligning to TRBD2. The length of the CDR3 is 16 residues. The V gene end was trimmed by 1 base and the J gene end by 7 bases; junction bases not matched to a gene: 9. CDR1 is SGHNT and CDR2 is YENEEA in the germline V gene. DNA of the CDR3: TGTGCCAGCAGCTTAGGGATGGCTAGCGGGGCACATACGCAGTATTTT. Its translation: CASSLGMASGAHTQYF.

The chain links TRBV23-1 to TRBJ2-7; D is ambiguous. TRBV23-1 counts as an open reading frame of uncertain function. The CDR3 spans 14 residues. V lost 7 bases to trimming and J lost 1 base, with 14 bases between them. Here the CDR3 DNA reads TGCGCCAGCAATAGTCGACTTACTTCCTACGAGCAGTACTTC. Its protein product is CASNSRLTSYEQYF.

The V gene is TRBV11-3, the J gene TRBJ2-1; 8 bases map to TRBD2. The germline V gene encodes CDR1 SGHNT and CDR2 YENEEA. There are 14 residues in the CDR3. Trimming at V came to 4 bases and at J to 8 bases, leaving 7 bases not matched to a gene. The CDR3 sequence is CASSSGREVHEQFF. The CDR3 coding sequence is TGTGCCAGCAGCTCGGGGCGGGAGGTTCATGAGCAGTTCTTC.

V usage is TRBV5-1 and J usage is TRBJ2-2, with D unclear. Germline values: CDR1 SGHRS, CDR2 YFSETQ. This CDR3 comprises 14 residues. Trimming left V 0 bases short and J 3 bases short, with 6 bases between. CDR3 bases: TGCGCCAGCAGCTTGGCCAAGTACACCGGGGAGCTGTTTTTT. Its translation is CASSLAKYTGELFF. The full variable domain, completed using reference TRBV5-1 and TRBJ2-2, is KAGVTQTPRYLIKTRGQQVTLSCSPISGHRSVSWYQQTPGQGLQFLFEYFSETQRNKGNFPGRFSGRQFSNSRSEMNVSTLELGDSALYLCASSLAKYTGELFFGEGSRLTVL.

CDR3 region: CASSQSPTDTYEQYF. The CDR3, as DNA: TGCGCCAGCAGCCAATCCCCGACAGATACCTACGAGCAGTACTTC. This chain connects TRBV4-3 to TRBJ2-7, with D maybe TRBD1 (5 bases). V dropped 2 bases and J dropped 2 bases, with 13 bases sitting between them. Germline values: CDR1 LGHNA, CDR2 YSLEER. The CDR3 is made up of 15 amino acids.

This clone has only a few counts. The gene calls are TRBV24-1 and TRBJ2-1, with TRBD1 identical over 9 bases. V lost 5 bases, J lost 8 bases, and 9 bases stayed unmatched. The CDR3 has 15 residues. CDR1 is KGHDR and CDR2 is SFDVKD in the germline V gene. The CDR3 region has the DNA TGTGCCACCAGTGCCTCGGGACAGGGCCGTTATGAGCAGTTCTTC. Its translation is CATSASGQGRYEQFF.

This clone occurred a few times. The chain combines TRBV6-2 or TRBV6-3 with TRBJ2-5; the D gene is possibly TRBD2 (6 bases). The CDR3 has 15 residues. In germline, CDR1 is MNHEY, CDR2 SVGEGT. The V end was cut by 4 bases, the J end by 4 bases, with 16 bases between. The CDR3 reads CASSSPTGGRETQYF. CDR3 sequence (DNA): TGTGCCAGCAGTTCCCCCACCGGGGGTCGAGAGACCCAGTACTTC.

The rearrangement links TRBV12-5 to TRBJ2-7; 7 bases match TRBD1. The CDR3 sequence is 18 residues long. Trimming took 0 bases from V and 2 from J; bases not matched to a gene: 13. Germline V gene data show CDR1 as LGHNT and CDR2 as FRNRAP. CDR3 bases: TGTGCTAGTGGTTTGGTACGCGGAGGCTCCGGGACAGCCTACGAGCAGTACTTC. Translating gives CASGLVRGGSGTAYEQYF.

As DNA, the CDR3 is TGTGCCAGCAGTCCCGCCTACGAGCAGTACTTC. This gives the protein CASSPAYEQYF. The chain combines TRBV2 with TRBJ2-7; unclear D gene. Trimming cost V 5 bases and J 2 bases, with 4 bases left between them. This CDR3 region has 11 residues. The germline V gene encodes CDR1 SNHLY and CDR2 FYNNEI. Based on the CDR3 plus reference TRBV2 and TRBJ2-7, the full variable domain is EPEVTQTPSHQVTQMGQEVILRCVPISNHLYFYWYRQILGQKVEFLVSFYNNEISEKSEIFDDQFSVERPDGSNFTLKIRSTKLEDSAMYFCASSPAYEQYFGPGTRLTVT.